This T cell receptor (beta chain) was sequenced for a study of T-cell memory formation after mild COVID-19. Overall study results and limits: Mostly located in CM and EM were contracting CD4+ clones, with contracting CD8+ clones located in EMRA.

This clonotype appeared a few times. The antigen remains undetermined. A single record per CDR3 protein comes from TCRdb applying MiXCR to the 5' RACE reads. Of approximately 180,000 distinct CDR3 sequences in the sample, 16% are singletons; the top ten hold about 1.9%. V lost 8 bases to trimming and J lost 2 bases, with 9 bases between them. The CDR3 contains 12 residues. Germline values: CDR1 MGHRA, CDR2 YSYEKL. This rearrangement joins TRBV4-1 to TRBJ1-1; D remains unclear. The sequenced sample was PBMCs or a T cell subset sorted from them (not recorded which). The clonotype was recovered from an adult woman who had mild COVID-19 (a few samples of this study predate the infection). Cell type and time point are not known. The CDR3 region is CASRSVNTEAFF. Written as DNA, the CDR3 is TGCGCCAGCCGTTCAGTAAACACTGAAGCTTTCTTT.